These 3 T cell receptor beta chains came from one sample sequenced in a study of OX40 agonist ivuxolimab in advanced cancers. Libraries were prepared by immunoSEQ multiplex PCR; TCRdb keeps only in-frame clonotypes and omits some of them. This table holds tens of thousands of clones, less than 95% found once. This specimen consisted of CD4+ or CD8+ T cells sorted from blood, obtained in a trial of the OX40 agonist ivuxolimab. Source of these receptors: an adult with an advanced solid tumor such as melanoma, head and neck, liver or kidney cancer.

The gene calls are TRBV29-1 and TRBJ2-7, with 8 positions matching TRBD2. The CDR3 runs to 13 residues. Per the germline V gene, CDR1 is SQVTM and CDR2 is ANQGSEA. J was trimmed by 5 bases and V by 4 bases; bases with no gene match: 7. In DNA form, the CDR3 reads TGCAGCGTTGTAAGCGGGAGTTTCAACGAGCAGTACTTC. As protein: CSVVSGSFNEQYF.

As for this clone: In the same sample, other DNA sequences code for this CDR3. The V gene is TRBV6-6, the J gene TRBJ2-7, with D maybe TRBD1 (6 bases). This CDR3 has 14 amino acids. Per the germline V gene, CDR1 is MNHNY and CDR2 is SVGAGI (reference sequence). V was pared by 0 bases and J by 4 bases, with 10 bases between. The CDR3 DNA is TGTGCCAGCAGTTACTCGGGGCAGGGGTACGAGCAGTACTTC. Its protein product is CASSYSGQGYEQYF.

V and J are TRBV29-1 and TRBJ1-1, with D perhaps matching TRBD1 (6 bases). The V gene's germline CDR1 is SQVTM and CDR2 ANQGSEA. The CDR3 is made up of 13 amino acids. The germline V and J ends were trimmed by 7 bases and 0 bases, with 12 bases remaining between them. CDR3 sequence reads: CSGDRSLNTEAFF. The DNA for the CDR3 is TGCAGCGGCGACAGGTCGTTGAACACTGAAGCTTTCTTT.